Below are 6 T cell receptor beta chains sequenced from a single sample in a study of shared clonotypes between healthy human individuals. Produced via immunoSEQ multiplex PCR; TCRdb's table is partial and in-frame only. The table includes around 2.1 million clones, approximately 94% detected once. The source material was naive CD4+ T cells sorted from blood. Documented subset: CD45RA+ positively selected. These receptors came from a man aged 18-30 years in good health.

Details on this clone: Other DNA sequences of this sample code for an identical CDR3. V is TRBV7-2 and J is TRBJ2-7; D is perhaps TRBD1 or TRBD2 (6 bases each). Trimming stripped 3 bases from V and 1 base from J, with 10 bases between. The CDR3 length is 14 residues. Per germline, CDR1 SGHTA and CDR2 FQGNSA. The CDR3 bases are TGTGCCAGCAGCTTGGGGGGCGGTTCCTACGAGCAGTACTTC. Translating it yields CASSLGGGSYEQYF.

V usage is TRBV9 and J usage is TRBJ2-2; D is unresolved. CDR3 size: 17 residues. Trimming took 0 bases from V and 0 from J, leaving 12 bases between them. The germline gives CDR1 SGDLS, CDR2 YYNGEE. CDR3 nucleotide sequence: TGTGCCAGCAGCGTAGCGGGTCACCCCTCGAACACCGGGGAGCTGTTTTTT. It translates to CASSVAGHPSNTGELFF.

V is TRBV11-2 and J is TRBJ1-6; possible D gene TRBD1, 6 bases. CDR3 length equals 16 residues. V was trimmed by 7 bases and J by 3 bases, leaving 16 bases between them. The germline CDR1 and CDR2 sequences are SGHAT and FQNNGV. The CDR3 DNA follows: TGTGCCAGCACCCTTCGGGGGGGCCTCTATAATTCACCCCTCCACTTT. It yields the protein CASTLRGGLYNSPLHF.

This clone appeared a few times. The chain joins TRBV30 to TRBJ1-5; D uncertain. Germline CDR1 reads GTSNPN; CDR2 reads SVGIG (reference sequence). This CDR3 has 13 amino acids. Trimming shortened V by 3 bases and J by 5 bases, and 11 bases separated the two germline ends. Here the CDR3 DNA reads TGTGCCTGGAGCGAAACCGTTTATCAGCCCCAGCATTTT. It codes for CAWSETVYQPQHF.

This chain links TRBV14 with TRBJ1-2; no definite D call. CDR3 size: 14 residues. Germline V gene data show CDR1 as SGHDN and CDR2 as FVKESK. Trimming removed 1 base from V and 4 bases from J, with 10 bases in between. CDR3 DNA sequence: TGTGCCAGCAGCCAAGGGGTGACGCCCTATGGCTACACCTTC. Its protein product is CASSQGVTPYGYTF.

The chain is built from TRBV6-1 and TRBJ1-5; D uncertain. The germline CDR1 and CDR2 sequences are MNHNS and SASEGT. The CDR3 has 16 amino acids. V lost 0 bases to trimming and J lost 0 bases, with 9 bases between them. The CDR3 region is CASSEARGVSNQPQHF. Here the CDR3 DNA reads TGTGCCAGCAGTGAAGCGAGAGGAGTTAGCAATCAGCCCCAGCATTTT.